This T cell receptor (beta chain) comes out of a study of cytotoxic CD8 clonotypes in ibrutinib-treated CLL. Overall study findings and caveats: Before falling back toward baseline at progression, clonality had risen at the time of ibrutinib response.

This CDR3 comprises 11 residues. V shed 7 bases and J shed 9 bases, with 13 bases lying between them. Germline loops: CDR1 MNHEY, CDR2 SMNVEV (reference sequence). TCRdb's table, derived via immunoSEQ multiplex PCR, lists solely in-frame clones and lacks some. The sample lists 270,000 or so clones, 70% to 80% seen once, with about 5% in the top ten. Turning to this clone: What it recognizes is unknown.

This sequence joins TRBV27 and TRBJ2-7; D unclear. This TCR came from a human donor with chronic lymphocytic leukemia. The input for sequencing was PBMCs, taken at disease progression, from a patient treated with ibrutinib. The CDR3 sequence: CASIGRDRQYF. DNA for the CDR3: TGTGCCAGCATTGGAAGGGATAGGCAGTACTTC.